The 14 T cell receptor beta chains presented below share a single source sample, sequenced in a study of a mutant IDH1 vaccine in newly diagnosed glioma. The sample's time point: week 11, during vaccination. Vaccination used 300 ug of mutant IDH1 20-mer peptide per dose, with topical imiquimod. These receptors lack a known antigen. Method: immunoSEQ multiplex PCR; TCRdb's copy keeps in-frame clones and lacks some. The sample has about 130,000 clones; 80% are singletons. Sequenced material: PBMCs, taken from a glioma patient whose treatment included an IDH1 peptide vaccine. Receptors originate from a middle-aged man with glioma.

CDR3 sequence (DNA): TGCGCCAGCAGCACGGGGGGACAGAACTACGAGCAGTACTTC. It specifies CASSTGGQNYEQYF. The V and J genes are TRBV5-1 and TRBJ2-7; D is tentatively TRBD1 or TRBD2 (7 bases each). Germline V CDR1 and CDR2: SGHRS, YFSETQ. Trimming shortened V by 4 bases and J by 3 bases, and 14 bases separated the two germline ends. The CDR3 is 14 amino acids.

V and J are TRBV9 and TRBJ2-1; tentative D call: TRBD2 (6 bases). With 4 bases removed from V and 3 bases from J, the gap between germline ends came to 14 bases. This CDR3 has 15 amino acids. Germline-derived CDR1 and CDR2 are SGDLS and YYNGEE. The CDR3 DNA reads TGTGCCAGCAGCCCCCTAGTAGCGGACTACAATGAGCAGTTCTTC. Its protein product is CASSPLVADYNEQFF.

The V gene is TRBV9, the J gene TRBJ2-2; D not resolved. The CDR3 consists of 14 residues. Germline values: CDR1 SGDLS, CDR2 YYNGEE. Trimming removed 0 bases at V and 4 bases at J, with 7 bases between. CDR3 sequence: CASSVEQLTGELFF. The DNA of the CDR3 is TGTGCCAGCAGCGTAGAACAGCTCACCGGGGAGCTGTTTTTT.

The gene calls are TRBV7-9 and TRBJ1-1, with TRBD1 matching 7 bases. CDR1 is SEHNR and CDR2 is FQNEAQ in the germline V gene (reference sequence). The CDR3 runs 13 residues. V shed 4 bases, J shed 4 bases, and the junction held 3 bases outside the gene matches. The CDR3 DNA sequence: TGTGCCAGCAGCTCCAGGGGGAGCACTGAAGCTTTCTTT. Translated: CASSSRGSTEAFF.

The chain uses TRBV5-6 and TRBJ1-6, with D maybe TRBD1 (6 bases). CDR1 and CDR2 from the germline V gene are SGHDT and YYEEEE. This CDR3 is 15 amino acids long. V dropped 1 base and J dropped 6 bases, with 11 bases sitting between them. CDR3 in DNA: TGTGCCAGCAGCTTGCCAGGGGAAGTTAATTCACCCCTCCACTTT. Amino acid sequence: CASSLPGEVNSPLHF.

This rearrangement joins TRBV4-2 to TRBJ2-5, with 8 bases fitting TRBD1. The CDR3 length is 16 residues. Germline V gene sequence: CDR1 LGHNA, CDR2 YNFKEQ. V dropped 0 bases and J dropped 5; count of bases not matched to a gene: 8. The DNA of the CDR3 is TGTGCCAGCAGCCAAGAGAGAGACAGGGGTGGGGAGACCCAGTACTTC. This codes for CASSQERDRGGETQYF.

V is TRBV7-2 and J is TRBJ1-1; D remains unclear. The CDR3 has 14 amino acids. CDR1 SGHTA and CDR2 FQGNSA come from the germline V gene. Trimming cost V 1 base and J 6 bases, with 12 bases left between them. CDR3 amino acids: CASSLVPKPAEAFF. The DNA for the CDR3 is TGTGCCAGCAGCTTAGTCCCCAAACCTGCTGAAGCTTTCTTT.

The J gene is TRBJ2-1, the V gene TRBV29-1; 7 nucleotides align to TRBD2. Trimming at V came to 0 bases and at J to 1 base, leaving 6 bases not matched to a gene. Germline CDR1 SQVTM, CDR2 ANQGSEA. This CDR3 comprises 16 residues. The CDR3 reads CSVEDPGRKSYNEQFF. The DNA of the CDR3 is TGCAGCGTTGAAGATCCCGGGAGGAAATCCTACAATGAGCAGTTCTTC.

The chain recombines TRBV6-5 with TRBJ1-4; D gene uncertain. The CDR3 runs to 12 residues. The germline V and J ends were trimmed by 5 bases and 11 bases, with 12 bases remaining between them. The germline V gene encodes CDR1 MNHEY and CDR2 SVGAGI. CDR3 region: CASSENGSKLFF. CDR3 coding DNA: TGTGCCAGCAGTGAAAATGGGTCTAAACTGTTTTTT.

The chain recombines TRBV28 with TRBJ2-1, with a possible D match to TRBD2 (5 bases). The V gene lost 4 bases and the J gene lost 9 bases, with 13 bases spanning the gap. Germline CDR1 MDHEN, CDR2 SYDVKM. This CDR3 has 13 residues. As DNA, the CDR3 is TGTGCCAGCAGTTCCTCCCTCGAGGGTGAGCAGTTCTTC. It yields the protein CASSSSLEGEQFF.

The chain links TRBV7-3 to TRBJ2-7, with D perhaps matching TRBD2 (5 bases). CDR1 is SGHTA, CDR2 FQGTGA, per germline. The CDR3 covers 15 residues. V was trimmed by 7 bases and J by 2 bases, leaving 18 bases between them. The chain's CDR3 is CASMRTSDGPYEQYF. The CDR3 bases are TGTGCCAGCATGAGGACTTCTGACGGCCCCTACGAGCAGTACTTC. Supplemented by reference TRBV7-3 and TRBJ2-7, the full variable domain reads GAGVSQTPSNKVTEKGKYVELRCDPISGHTALYWYRQSLGQGPEFLIYFQGTGAADDSGLPNDRFFAVRPEGSVSTLKIQRTERGDSAVYLCASMRTSDGPYEQYFGPGTRLTVT.

This clone was seen more than once but under ten times. The chain is built from TRBV7-2 and TRBJ1-2, with D possibly TRBD1 on 6 matching bases. V lost 7 bases and J lost 2, with 14 bases in between. CDR3 length: 14 residues. Germline CDR1 SGHTA, CDR2 FQGNSA. CDR3 nucleotides: TGTGCCAGCAACACCAGGACAGAGAACTATGGCTACACCTTC. Protein product: CASNTRTENYGYTF.

The chain has TRBV30 and TRBJ2-7; 8 bases are a match to TRBD2. CDR3 length: 15 amino acids. Germline values: CDR1 GTSNPN, CDR2 SVGIG (reference sequence). Losses at the gene ends were 4 bases for V and 10 bases for J; bases not matched to a gene: 18. The CDR3 nucleotides read TGTGCCTGGACTCCGGTCGGGACTAGTGGATCGAGTCAGTACTTC. It yields the protein CAWTPVGTSGSSQYF.

The rearrangement uses TRBV15 and TRBJ2-3; unclear D gene. V was clipped by 0 bases and J by 5 bases, with 12 bases between them. The CDR3 totals 15 residues. Germline V gene sequence: CDR1 LNHNV, CDR2 YYDKDF (reference sequence). CDR3 protein: CATSRETGGLDTQYF. Here the CDR3 DNA reads TGTGCCACCAGCAGAGAAACGGGTGGGTTAGATACGCAGTATTTT. Full variable domain (remainder filled in from reference TRBV15 and TRBJ2-3): DAMVIQNPRYQVTQFGKPVTLSCSQTLNHNVMYWYQQKSSQAPKLLFHYYDKDFNNEADTPDNFQSRRPNTSFCFLDIRSPGLGDTAMYLCATSRETGGLDTQYFGPGTRLTVL.